This T cell receptor beta chain was identified during a study of graft-versus-host responses after intestinal transplantation. Overall study context: Each recipient received anti-thymocyte globulin induction, then tacrolimus and steroids for approximately three years.

Germline trimming cut 6 bases from V and 1 base from J; bases unmatched to any gene: 2. Germline loops: CDR1 MNHEY, CDR2 SMNVEV (reference sequence). The CDR3 is 16 residues long. The method was immunoSEQ multiplex PCR; TCRdb's version includes in-frame clones alone and lacks a portion of them. The sample carries some 90,000 clones, 80% to 95% recorded once. Study results and limitations: Recipient bone marrow held GvH clones, some seen earlier in ileum or blood. HvG clone declines early post-transplant were associated with peak circulating GvH levels. Allograft clonal ratios (graft-versus-host to host-versus-graft) were high in patients who had graft-donor T cell macrochimerism.

Of note for this clone: Its specificity is unknown.

The sample consisted of unstimulated CD8+ T cells sorted from spleen or lymph node cells, taken before intestinal transplant. The TCR comes from a human donor who received an intestinal transplant. The V and J genes are TRBV27 and TRBJ2-1; 14 bases are shared with TRBD2. CDR3 nucleotide sequence: TGTGCCAGCAGGGGGACTAGCGGGAGATCCTACAATGAGCAGTTCTTC. The encoded protein is CASRGTSGRSYNEQFF.